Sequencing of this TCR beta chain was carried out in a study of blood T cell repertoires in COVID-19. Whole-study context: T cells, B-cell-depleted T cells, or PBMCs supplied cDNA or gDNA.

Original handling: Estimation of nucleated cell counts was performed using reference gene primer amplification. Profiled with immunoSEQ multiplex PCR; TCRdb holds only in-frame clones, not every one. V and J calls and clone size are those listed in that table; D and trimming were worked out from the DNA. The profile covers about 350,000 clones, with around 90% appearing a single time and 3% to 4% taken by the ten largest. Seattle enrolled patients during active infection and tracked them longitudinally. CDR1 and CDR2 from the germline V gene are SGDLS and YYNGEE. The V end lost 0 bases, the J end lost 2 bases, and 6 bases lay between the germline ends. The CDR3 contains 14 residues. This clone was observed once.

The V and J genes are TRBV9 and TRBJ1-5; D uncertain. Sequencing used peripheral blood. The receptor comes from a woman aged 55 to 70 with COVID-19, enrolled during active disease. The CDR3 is CASSVGLGNQPQHF. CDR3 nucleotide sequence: TGTGCCAGCAGCGTAGGACTGGGCAATCAGCCCCAGCATTTT. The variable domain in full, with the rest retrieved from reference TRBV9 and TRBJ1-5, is DSGVTQTPKHLITATGQRVTLRCSPRSGDLSVYWYQQSLDQGLQFLIQYYNGEERAKGNILERFSAQQFPDLHSELNLSSLELGDSALYFCASSVGLGNQPQHFGDGTRLSIL.